This T cell receptor (beta chain) was captured in a study of CD8+ T cells in alopecia areata. Germline V CDR1 and CDR2: MNHEY, SMNVEV (reference sequence). The ends lost 7 bases at V and 8 bases at J; junction bases unmatched: 12. The CDR3 length is 16 residues. Cell sorting was applied to PBMCs, and CD4+ and CD8+ T cells were collected. This clone was recorded a few times. RNA was extracted and reverse transcribed into cDNA as the sequencing template. Sequencing was performed with immunoSEQ multiplex PCR; in TCRdb, only in-frame clones are kept and a portion is missing. The repertoire holds over 110,000 clones, approximately 50% seen once, with 0.99% in the top ten.

The sequence was obtained from a human donor with alopecia areata. Sequenced here: CD4+ T cells sorted from blood, sampled at week 0. The chain couples TRBV27 to TRBJ2-1, with 12 bases that match TRBD2. In DNA, the CDR3 is TGTGCCAGCACCCCTCTTAGACTAGCGGGAGACGATGAGCAGTTCTTC. The encoded protein is CASTPLRLAGDDEQFF.